This T cell receptor (beta chain) was documented in a study of blood T cell repertoires in COVID-19. The CDR3 is made up of 13 amino acids. Germline-derived CDR1 and CDR2 are SQVTM and ANQGSEA. Trimming took 4 bases from V and 2 from J, leaving 12 bases between them. Recruits, aged about 18 to 89 years, lived in about two dozen US areas. Participants were placed into cohorts based on the clinical history they reported. The assay was immunoSEQ multiplex PCR, and TCRdb's table has in-frame clones only and misses some. Of 490,000 or so clones listed, 80% to 90% are singletons. The sequence was collected from a woman in her sixties who had recovered from COVID-19. The J gene is TRBJ2-7, the V gene TRBV29-1, with a tentative D call TRBD1 (6 bases). Source material: PBMCs or T cells enriched from blood (not recorded which). This chain's CDR3 is CSVVRDTPYEQYF. The CDR3 DNA reads TGCAGCGTTGTTAGGGACACTCCCTACGAGCAGTACTTC.